The rows below give T cell receptor beta chains drawn from one sample of a study of blood T cell repertoires in COVID-19. Libraries were prepared by immunoSEQ multiplex PCR; TCRdb keeps only in-frame clonotypes and omits some of them. The sample includes 40,000 to 50,000 clones, 88% of them seen just once. Sequenced input: peripheral blood. Source of these receptors: a human donor in a cohort sampled during active COVID-19. Each CDR3 is given with its conserved first and last residue. The D gene is left open where the match is weak. The size of a clone is reported for some rows only, either as once, few or many, or as a class for expanded clones.

>TRBV9|TRBD2|.
CASSVASGEVETQYF
>TRBV15|TRBD1|once
CATSREAGGSYNEQFF
>TRBV6-2/TRBV6-3|.|.
CASSYTSSGANVLTF
>TRBV7-8|.|.
CASSRLETEAFF
>TRBV3-1/TRBV3-2|.|.
CASSRGRGYYTDTQYF
>TRBV4-1|TRBD2|.
CASSQLAGGETQYF
>TRBV28|TRBD1|.
CASSILGQGLGGYTF
>TRBV7-8|.|few
CASSLVRVGANVLTF
>TRBV4-1|.|.
CASSQVDLLPSGSEQYF
>TRBV6-5|TRBD1|.
CASEQGTGNQPQHF
>TRBV7-8|TRBD2|.
CASSSRTSSYNEQFF
>TRBV27|TRBD1|.
CASRAGGSSGANVLTF
>TRBV7-9|TRBD1|once
CASSLDRGEQYF
>TRBV7-9|.|.
CASTGGLNYEQYF
>TRBV11-2|TRBD2|.
CASSLVWREGDEQYF
>TRBV5-6|TRBD2|once
CASSTWTSGEHPEQFF
>TRBV28|.|.
CASSSTDIQETQYF
>TRBV29-1|TRBD1|once
CSAKGGQGADTQYF
>TRBV6-2/TRBV6-3|.|.
CASSYRRGLSANTGELFF
>TRBV4-1|.|.
CASSQDESSGGTQYF
>TRBV27|TRBD1|.
CASSLTGVGNTIYF
>TRBV10-3|TRBD1|.
CAMTWGQENTEAFF
>TRBV5-1|TRBD1|.
CASSLFGQGAQETQYF
>TRBV3-1/TRBV3-2|.|.
CASSQAQKSYNEQFF
>TRBV24-1|TRBD1|.
CATSNRGTEAFF
>TRBV7-6|.|.
CASSLEYRVAYNEQFF
>TRBV10-3|TRBD1|.
CATGQADQPQHF
>TRBV9|TRBD1|few
CASSVRTGISTDTQYF
>TRBV12-3/TRBV12-4|.|.
CASSLGGEAFF
>TRBV10-1|.|.
CASSDFSSTDTQYF
>TRBV28|TRBD2|.
CASNIAGGRYNEQFF
>TRBV28|.|once
CASSPFDLFQGNYGYTF
>TRBV7-9|TRBD1|.
CASSAGQAPNNEQFF
>TRBV19|.|.
CASSRGQWVQETQYF
>TRBV18|.|.
CASSTDSYGYTF
>TRBV27|.|.
CASSSVGQTSGANVLTF
>TRBV19|TRBD1|.
CASRTTFQGALYF
>TRBV27|.|.
CASSFYSNQPQHF
>TRBV10-3|TRBD2|.
CAISEISGRGGGTQYF
>TRBV7-7|TRBD2|once
CASSSRGSGRAGETQYF
>TRBV6-5|.|.
CASSSDTGELFF
>TRBV5-4|TRBD1|.
CASSSGQGRTYTEAFF
>TRBV19|.|.
CASSMTGGAGNTIYF
>TRBV5-1|TRBD1|.
CASSLAGQGALISGNTIYF
>TRBV7-8|TRBD2|.
CASSSTSGRASEYF
>TRBV27|TRBD2|.
CASSPGTSGKVQETQYF
>TRBV11-3|TRBD2|.
CASSDSGTSSLPLWEQYF
>TRBV5-6|.|once
CASSLTGKFNTGELFF